This T cell receptor beta chain comes out of a study of blood T cells in healthy people across ages. As for this clonotype: It is unclear where the CDR3 begins or ends on the DNA, so no DNA is shown, and the CDR3 is as TCRdb lists it.

CDR1 is MNHEY and CDR2 is SVGEGT in the germline V gene. 15 amino acids form the CDR3, both terminal residues included. A sample-barcoded 5' primer and a J-beta primer mix were used in a second PCR of roughly 7 to 12 cycles. TCRdb analysed the 5' RACE reads with MiXCR anew, one entry per CDR3 protein. The table includes over 1.5 million distinct CDR3 sequences, around half detected once. The chain uses TRBV6-2 or TRBV6-3 and TRBJ2-3; no check of the table's D call, TRBD1, against the DNA was made. Sequenced sample: blood. The clonotype comes from a woman aged 40 to 49 in good health. The CDR3: CASSPVAGGSRYAYF.